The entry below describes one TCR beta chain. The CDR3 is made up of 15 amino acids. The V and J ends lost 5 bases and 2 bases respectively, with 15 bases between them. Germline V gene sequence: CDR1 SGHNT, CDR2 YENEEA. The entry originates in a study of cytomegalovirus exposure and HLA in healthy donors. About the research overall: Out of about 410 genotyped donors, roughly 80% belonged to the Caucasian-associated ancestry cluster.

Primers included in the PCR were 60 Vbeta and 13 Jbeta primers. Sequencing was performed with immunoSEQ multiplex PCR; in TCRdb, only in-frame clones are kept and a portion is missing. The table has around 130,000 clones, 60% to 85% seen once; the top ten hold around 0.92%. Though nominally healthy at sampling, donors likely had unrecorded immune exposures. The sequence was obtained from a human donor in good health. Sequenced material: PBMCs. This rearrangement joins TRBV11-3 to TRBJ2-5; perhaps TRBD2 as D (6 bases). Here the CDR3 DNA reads TGTGCCAGCAGCCCGGCGGGACGTTCGCAAGAGACCCAGTACTTC. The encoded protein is CASSPAGRSQETQYF.